The 10 T cell receptor beta chains listed next were all sequenced from one sample in a study of blood T cell repertoires in COVID-19. Profiling relied on immunoSEQ multiplex PCR, and the TCRdb table lists in-frame clones only, not all of them. This table has approximately 180,000 clones, around 82% appearing once. Sequencing was carried out using peripheral blood. Every receptor here comes from a woman older than 75 with acute or convalescent COVID-19.

The rearrangement joins TRBV11-2 to TRBJ2-2; 8 bases match TRBD1. From germline, CDR1 is SGHAT and CDR2 FQNNGV. CDR3 length equals 17 residues. J gave up 3 bases and V 5 bases, and 11 bases lay outside the gene matches. The CDR3 coding sequence is TGTGCCAGCAGCCAAATACAGGGGGTAATGTACACCGGGGAGCTGTTTTTT. This translates into CASSQIQGVMYTGELFF.

This chain links TRBV3-1 (or the pseudogene TRBV3-2) with TRBJ1-2; no clear D. The CDR3 loop spans 13 amino acids. Trimming removed 7 bases at V and 7 bases at J, with 16 bases between. Per germline, CDR1 LGHDT and CDR2 YNNKEL (reference sequence). CDR3 sequence: CASKPPKSVGYTF. In DNA, the CDR3 is TGTGCCAGCAAGCCGCCCAAAAGTGTTGGCTACACCTTC.

V gene TRBV5-4 combines with J gene TRBJ2-5, with TRBD2 matching 10 bases. Germline trimming cut 0 bases from V and 1 base from J; bases unmatched to any gene: 3. Germline V gives CDR1 SGHNT, CDR2 YYREEE (reference sequence). This CDR3 has 16 residues. In nucleotides, the CDR3 is TGTGCCAGCAGCTTGGGACTAGCGGGCAGCCAAGAGACCCAGTACTTC. Protein product: CASSLGLAGSQETQYF.

The chain carries TRBV13 and TRBJ2-7; a weak D match, TRBD1 (6 bases). This CDR3 comprises 15 residues. Trimming left V 0 bases short and J 1 base short, with 10 bases between. Germline CDR1 PRHDT, CDR2 FYEKMQ (reference sequence). CDR3 in amino acids: CASSLGDRWSYEQYF. The DNA of the CDR3 is TGTGCCAGCAGCTTAGGTGACAGGTGGTCCTACGAGCAGTACTTC.

The rearrangement links TRBV30 to TRBJ2-7; TRBD1 agrees at 9 bases. Germline V gene lookup returns CDR1 GTSNPN and CDR2 SVGIG (reference sequence). J gave up 2 bases and V 3 bases, and 8 bases lay outside the gene matches. This CDR3 is 15 amino acids long. This CDR3 is CAWRAFGTGTYEQYF. Written as DNA, the CDR3 is TGTGCCTGGAGGGCTTTCGGGACAGGGACCTACGAGCAGTACTTC.

The chain uses TRBV11-3 and TRBJ2-3; TRBD2 agrees at 8 bases. The trim removed 3 bases at V and 6 bases at J, leaving 5 bases unmatched. Germline V CDR1 and CDR2: SGHNT, YENEEA. The CDR3 length is 14 residues. CDR3 nucleotide sequence: TGTGCCAGCAGCTTCGGCGGGGGGCCCGATACGCAGTATTTT. This translates into CASSFGGGPDTQYF. Together with reference TRBV11-3 and TRBJ2-3, the CDR3 gives the full variable domain: EAGVVQSPRYKIIEKKQPVAFWCNPISGHNTLYWYLQNLGQGPELLIRYENEEAVDDSQLPKDRFSAERLKGVDSTLKIQPAELGDSAVYLCASSFGGGPDTQYFGPGTRLTVL.

The V gene is TRBV5-8, the J gene TRBJ1-2; 7 positions agree with TRBD1. Germline-derived CDR1 and CDR2 are SGHTS and YDEGEE. The trim removed 5 bases at V and 5 bases at J, leaving 12 bases unmatched. The CDR3 spans 15 residues. CDR3 nucleotides: TGTGCCAGCAGAGTTCGGACAGGCCGTTCTTATGGCTACACCTTC. It is translated as CASRVRTGRSYGYTF.

This clone was detected only once. The rearrangement links TRBV7-9 to TRBJ1-3; possible D gene TRBD1, 5 bases. Germline lookup yields CDR1 SEHNR and CDR2 FQNEAQ (reference sequence). The length of the CDR3 is 17 residues. V was trimmed by 5 bases and J by 0 bases, leaving 17 bases between them. The CDR3 DNA follows: TGTGCCAGCAGCCCAGGCGGGGGACGCCGCTCTGGAAACACCATATATTTT. Translating it yields CASSPGGGRRSGNTIYF.

V is TRBV10-3 and J is TRBJ2-7; 9 bases are shared with TRBD2. J lost 0 bases, V lost 4 bases, and 4 bases had no gene match. This CDR3 has 15 residues. Germline V lookup: CDR1 ENHRY, CDR2 SYGVKD. CDR3 bases: TGTGCCATCAGTGGGGGTAGCGGGAGCTCCTACGAGCAGTACTTC. This sequence encodes CAISGGSGSSYEQYF.

The DNA for the CDR3 is TGTGCCAGCAGCCCACAGGGGGCGCAGAATTCACCCCTCCACTTT. It specifies CASSPQGAQNSPLHF. The V and J genes are TRBV7-8 and TRBJ1-6; 9 bases fit TRBD1. The CDR3 is made up of 15 amino acids. J lost 7 bases, V lost 5 bases, and 6 bases had no gene match. The germline V gene has CDR1 SGHVS and CDR2 FQNEAQ. Full variable domain (outside the CDR3, taken from reference TRBV7-8 and TRBJ1-6): GAGVSQSPRYKVAKRGQDVALRCDPISGHVSLFWYQQALGQGPEFLTYFQNEAQLDKSGLPSDRFFAERPEGSVSTLKIQRTQQEDSAVYLCASSPQGAQNSPLHFGNGTRLTVT.